The rows below give T cell receptor beta chains drawn from one sample of a study of blood T cells in healthy people across ages. TCRdb re-called the 5' RACE reads through MiXCR, storing one row per CDR3 protein. The repertoire consists of about 1.1 million distinct CDR3 sequences, with approximately 38% occurring once and the leading ten covering around 12%. Sequencing used blood. Receptors originate from a man aged 18 to 29 in good health. The CDR3 runs from the conserved cysteine through the conserved F or W. Fields, in order: V gene, J gene, CDR3 length, D gene, clone size, CDR3 DNA, CDR3 protein. A D gene is named only where the DNA matches it firmly. Only part of the rows carry a size: once, few, many, or a class if the clone is expanded.

>TRBV2|TRBJ2-5|11|-|-
TGTGCCAGCAGTGATGACCGGACCCAGTACTTC
CASSDDRTQYF
>TRBV11-2|TRBJ1-4|17|TRBD1|-
TGTGCCAGCAGCCGTCCTTACAGGGGGCCCACTAATGAAAAACTGTTTTTT
CASSRPYRGPTNEKLFF
>TRBV20-1|TRBJ1-2|17|-|-
TGCAGTGCCGGGGGCACCGGATCTCACGGAGCTAACTATGGCTACACCTTC
CSAGGTGSHGANYGYTF
>TRBV24-1|TRBJ1-6|15|-|-
TGTGCCACCACCTTCCTCCGGGACCTTAATTCACCCCTCCACTTT
CATTFLRDLNSPLHF
>TRBV18|TRBJ2-7|13|-|-
TGTGCCAGCTCACCATCACTTACAGAACGGCAGTACTTC
CASSPSLTERQYF
>TRBV7-2|TRBJ1-2|15|-|-
TGTGCCAGCAGCTTAGGGGCAGCCGTTGGCTATGGCTACACCTTC
CASSLGAAVGYGYTF
>TRBV25-1|TRBJ1-4|15|TRBD1|few
TGTGCCAGCAGTGAATCGACAGGGACTAATGAAAAACTGTTTTTT
CASSESTGTNEKLFF
>TRBV27|TRBJ2-1|17|TRBD2|-
TGTGCCAGCAGCGCCCTAGCGGGGGGGCCTTCCTACAATGAGCAGTTCTTC
CASSALAGGPSYNEQFF
>TRBV6-6|TRBJ1-5|14|-|few
TGTGCCAGCAGCCAGACAGGATACCATCAGCCCCAGCATTTT
CASSQTGYHQPQHF
>TRBV7-9|TRBJ1-5|15|-|few
TGTGCCAGCAGCTCTTCAGGGGATAGCAATCAGCCCCAGCATTTT
CASSSSGDSNQPQHF
>TRBV4-1|TRBJ1-6|17|-|-
TGCGCCAGCAGCCAAGATTCCGTGACAGGACAAAATTCACCCCTCCACTTT
CASSQDSVTGQNSPLHF
>TRBV4-3|TRBJ2-5|13|-|-
TGCGCCAGCAGCCAAGATAGGGCAAAGACCCAGTACTTC
CASSQDRAKTQYF
>TRBV21-1|TRBJ1-1|14|-|-
TGTGCCAGCCCAATCAGGCACCTGAACACTGAAGCTTTCTTT
CASPIRHLNTEAFF
>TRBV7-2|TRBJ2-3|15|-|-
TGTGCCAGCAGCTTGTTTACAGGGAGCACAGATACGCAGTATTTT
CASSLFTGSTDTQYF
>TRBV27|TRBJ1-5|13|-|-
TGTGCCAGCAGTGACGACAGGTATCAGCCCCAGCATTTT
CASSDDRYQPQHF
>TRBV20-1|TRBJ1-1|14|-|-
TGCAGTGCTAGACACCCAGAGGCGAACACTGAAGCTTTCTTT
CSARHPEANTEAFF
>TRBV5-6|TRBJ2-4|17|-|-
TGTGCCAGCAGCTTGCGTGAGCAGAGGCGAGCCAAAAACATTCAGTACTTC
CASSLREQRRAKNIQYF
>TRBV10-3|TRBJ2-2|15|-|few
TGTGCCATCAGTGGTGAGGAACCAAACACCGGGGAGCTGTTTTTT
CAISGEEPNTGELFF
>TRBV6-1|TRBJ2-3|16|TRBD2|-
TGTGCCAGCATTAAACTAGCGGGAGGGGGGGCAGATACGCAGTATTTT
CASIKLAGGGADTQYF
>TRBV12-5|TRBJ2-5|17|TRBD2|-
TGTGCTAGTGGTTTGCGTAAAGGGAGGGTGGGTCAAGAGATCCAGTACTTC
CASGLRKGRVGQEIQYF
>TRBV29-1|TRBJ2-1|11|-|many
TGCAGCGCGGGACGAAACAATGAGCAGTTCTTC
CSAGRNNEQFF
>TRBV27|TRBJ2-3|15|TRBD2|-
TGTGCCAGCAGTTTAAGTAGAGCGGGGGGTAATACGCAGTATTTT
CASSLSRAGGNTQYF
>TRBV6-5|TRBJ1-2|16|-|few
TGTGCCAGCAGCCAACCGAAGGGGGTCCCCTACTATGGCTACACCTTC
CASSQPKGVPYYGYTF
>TRBV20-1|TRBJ1-2|12|-|once
TGCAGTGCAAAGAGACAGGCCGAGGGCTACACCTTC
CSAKRQAEGYTF
>TRBV10-3|TRBJ1-6|15|TRBD1|many
TGTGCCAGCGAACTGGGACAGGGGATTAGTTCACCCCTCCACTTT
CASELGQGISSPLHF
>TRBV15|TRBJ1-1|12|-|few
TGTGCCACCAGCAGACCCTACACTGAAGCTTTCTTT
CATSRPYTEAFF
>TRBV7-2|TRBJ1-2|12|TRBD1|few
TGTGCCAGCACCTACGACAGGGGAGGCTACACCTTC
CASTYDRGGYTF
>TRBV7-2|TRBJ1-2|13|-|few
TGTGCCAGCAGCTTAGTAGGGACGGGTGGCTACACCTTC
CASSLVGTGGYTF
>TRBV25-1|TRBJ1-5|14|-|-
TGTGCCAGCAGTGAATGGGAAGAGAATCAGCCCCGGCATTTT
CASSEWEENQPRHF
>TRBV6-5|TRBJ2-7|14|-|-
TGTGCCAGCAGTTACGGCTCGGATTACAATGAGCAGTACTTC
CASSYGSDYNEQYF
>TRBV6-6|TRBJ2-1|11|-|-
TGTGCCAGCAGTTCGGAGGGTGAGCAGTTCTTC
CASSSEGEQFF
>TRBV7-2|TRBJ1-2|16|-|-
TGTGCCAGCGGCTTAGCTCGGCAGGGACTTAACTATGGCTACACCTTC
CASGLARQGLNYGYTF
>TRBV18|TRBJ2-7|14|TRBD1|-
TGTGCCAGCTCACCAGGGACAGGGCATTACGAGCAGTACTTC
CASSPGTGHYEQYF
>TRBV7-2|TRBJ2-1|12|-|-
TGTGCCAGCAGCTCACAGGGACATGAGCAGTTCTTC
CASSSQGHEQFF
>TRBV3-1|TRBJ1-2|17|TRBD1|-
TGTGCCAGCAGCCAGGGTATAGGACAGGGGCGAATCTATGGCTACACCTTC
CASSQGIGQGRIYGYTF
>TRBV7-2|TRBJ2-2|13|-|-
TGTGCCAGCAGCACGCGGTGGGCCGGGGAGCTGTTTTTT
CASSTRWAGELFF
>TRBV4-1|TRBJ2-7|16|-|-
TGCGCCAGCAGCCTCAGTCCAGGGCGTCGGGTGGGCGAGCAGTACTTC
CASSLSPGRRVGEQYF
>TRBV4-3|TRBJ2-2|14|TRBD1|few
TGCGCCAGCAGCCCCAGACAGGGGCACGGGGAGCTGTTTTTT
CASSPRQGHGELFF
>TRBV11-2|TRBJ2-5|14|TRBD1|-
TGTGCCAGCAGCAGGGGACAGCTTCAAGAGACCCAGTACTTC
CASSRGQLQETQYF
>TRBV5-1|TRBJ1-2|15|-|few
TGCGCCAGCAGCCCAGAGGAGGACAGCAACTATGGCTACACCTTC
CASSPEEDSNYGYTF
>TRBV7-2|TRBJ1-4|16|TRBD1|few
TGTGCCAGCAGCCTCCGGACAGGGCGTGAAAATGAAAAACTGTTTTTT
CASSLRTGRENEKLFF
>TRBV7-2|TRBJ1-4|16|-|few
TGTGCCAGCAGCTTATCCGGGGGCGAAGGGGTTGAAAAACTGTTTTTT
CASSLSGGEGVEKLFF
>TRBV20-1|TRBJ2-3|16|TRBD2|-
TGCAGTGCTAGAGACGTCTGGCGGGGGGTCACAGATACGCAGTATTTT
CSARDVWRGVTDTQYF
>TRBV5-1|TRBJ2-3|16|TRBD1|many
TGCGCCAGCAGCCCCCAGGGGGCAACGAGCACAGATACGCAGTATTTT
CASSPQGATSTDTQYF
>TRBV28|TRBJ2-5|19|-|-
TGTGCCAGCAGCCCACTTCCGGAAGGTTGGAGGGCAACACAAGAGACCCAGTACTTC
CASSPLPEGWRATQETQYF
>TRBV12-3/TRBV12-4|TRBJ1-2|13|-|-
TGTGCCAGCTCTCCAAGCTCTGGATATGGCTACACCTTC
CASSPSSGYGYTF
>TRBV6-5|TRBJ2-7|16|-|-
TGTGCCAGCAGTTGGTTACCAAGTCAGGACTTCTACGAGCAGTACTTC
CASSWLPSQDFYEQYF
>TRBV4-2|TRBJ1-4|12|-|few
TGTGCCAGCAGCCCAGCGGATGAAAAACTGTTTTTT
CASSPADEKLFF
>TRBV20-1|TRBJ1-4|15|TRBD1|few
TGCAGTGCTAGAGAGGGGACAGGGGTTAATGAAAAACTGTTTTTT
CSAREGTGVNEKLFF
>TRBV6-1|TRBJ2-3|18|TRBD2|-
TGTGCCAGCAGCCCCCGACTAGCGGATACTACTAGCACAGATACGCAGTATTTT
CASSPRLADTTSTDTQYF
>TRBV29-1|TRBJ1-2|14|-|few
TGCAGCGCAGAGACAGTAGAAGCTAACTATGGCTACACCTTC
CSAETVEANYGYTF
>TRBV20-1|TRBJ2-7|12|-|-
TGCAGTGCTAGGCTAGCTTCAGACGAGCAGTACTTC
CSARLASDEQYF